The 8 T cell receptor beta chains listed next were all sequenced from one sample in a study of T cells in Graves' hyperthyroidism and ophthalmopathy. Researchers took RNA transcripts and amplified the TCR beta CDR3 regions from them. HTBI primers drove first-round RT-PCR of the TCR CDR3. TCRdb re-called the multiplex PCR reads through MiXCR, storing one row per CDR3 protein. The table records around 250,000 distinct CDR3 sequences, roughly 15% of them present only once. The sequenced sample consisted of blood. These receptors were taken from a woman under 30 with Graves' ophthalmopathy.

This clonotype showed up many times. The V and J genes are TRBV6-1 and TRBJ2-1; 12 nucleotides agree with TRBD2. The germline gives CDR1 MNHNS, CDR2 SASEGT. The CDR3 covers 15 residues. J lost 7 bases, V lost 4 bases, and 5 bases had no gene match. In nucleotides, the CDR3 is TGTGCCAGCAGTGGAACTAGCGGGGGGCGGAATGAGCAGTTCTTC. Translating gives CASSGTSGGRNEQFF.

Many counts were recorded for this clonotype. The chain links TRBV20-1 to TRBJ1-1; D ambiguous. Between the trimmed V and J ends, which lost 0 bases and 6 bases, there was a span of 8 bases. Germline CDR1 is DFQATT and CDR2 is SNEGSKA (reference sequence). This CDR3 region has 12 residues. CDR3 sequence reads: CSARDPKAEAFF. Here the CDR3 DNA reads TGCAGTGCTAGAGATCCTAAGGCTGAAGCTTTCTTT.

This rearrangement joins TRBV14 to TRBJ1-1; TRBD1 agrees at 8 bases. The CDR3 extends over 15 amino acids. V dropped 4 bases and J dropped 3; count of bases not matched to a gene: 7. Germline V gene data show CDR1 as SGHDN and CDR2 as FVKESK. Written as DNA, the CDR3 is TGTGCCAGCAGCCCTCCGCAGGGGGCGGACACTGAAGCTTTCTTT. It specifies CASSPPQGADTEAFF.

V gene TRBV4-3 combines with J gene TRBJ2-3; 9 bases agree with TRBD2. The CDR3 totals 18 residues. V lost 6 bases to trimming and J lost 4 bases; unmatched junction nucleotides: 17. Germline CDR1 reads LGHNA; CDR2 reads YSLEER. The CDR3, as DNA: TGCGCCAGCAGGAAAGAAGAATGGCGGGAGGGCCGGGCAGATACGCAGTATTTT. Its protein product is CASRKEEWREGRADTQYF.

This clonotype was recorded many times. This chain uses TRBV11-2 with TRBJ2-7; tentatively, D is TRBD2 (6 bases). Trimming pared 4 bases from V and 3 bases from J, leaving 13 bases between. The germline CDR1 and CDR2 sequences are SGHAT and FQNNGV. The CDR3 is 14 residues long. CDR3 bases: TGTGCCAGCAGCTCGGGACTTCCAATCTACGAGCAGTACTTC. Translated: CASSSGLPIYEQYF.

This clonotype was counted only a few times. This may come from a read error, since a much larger clone is one base off. The V call is TRBV27, the J call TRBJ2-7; the D gene could be TRBD1 or TRBD2 (5 bases each). The end of the DNA fits TRBJ2-1 better, so the J call may be wrong. CDR3 length: 14 residues. Germline-derived CDR1 and CDR2 are MNHEY and SMNVEV (reference sequence). The CDR3 nucleotides read TGTGCCAGCGCGACGCGTAAGGGGAGCTACGAGCAGTTCTTC. It specifies CASATRKGSYEQFF.

This clonotype was seen many times. The V and J genes are TRBV7-2 and TRBJ1-2; D remains unclear. This CDR3 region has 16 residues. The V gene's germline CDR1 is SGHTA and CDR2 FQGNSA. Trimming took 1 base from V and 4 from J, leaving 16 bases between them. CDR3 sequence: CASSLGWADNLYGYTF. The CDR3 nucleotides read TGTGCCAGCAGCTTAGGTTGGGCAGATAACCTCTATGGCTACACCTTC.

This clonotype was recorded a few times. CDR3 coding DNA: TGCGCCAGCAGCCGCGGACTTGCCGGGACTTTCTCCTACGAGCAGTACTTC. As protein: CASSRGLAGTFSYEQYF. The chain recombines TRBV4-3 with TRBJ2-7; maybe TRBD2 (6 bases). V gave up 4 bases and J gave up 0 bases, with 19 bases separating them. The length of the CDR3 is 17 residues. CDR1 and CDR2 (germline): LGHNA, YSLEER.